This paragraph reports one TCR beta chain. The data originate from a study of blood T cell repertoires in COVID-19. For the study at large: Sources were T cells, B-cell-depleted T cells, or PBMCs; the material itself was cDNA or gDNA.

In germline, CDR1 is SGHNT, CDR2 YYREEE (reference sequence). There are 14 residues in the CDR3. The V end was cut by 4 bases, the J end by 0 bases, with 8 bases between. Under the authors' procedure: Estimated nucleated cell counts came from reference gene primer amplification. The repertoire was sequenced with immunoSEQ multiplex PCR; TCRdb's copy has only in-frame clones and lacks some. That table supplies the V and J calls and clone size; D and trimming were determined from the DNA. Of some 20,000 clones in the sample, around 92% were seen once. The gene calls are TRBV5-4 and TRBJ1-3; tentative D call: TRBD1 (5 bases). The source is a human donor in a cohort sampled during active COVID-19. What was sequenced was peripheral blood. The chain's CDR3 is CASSVTDSGNTIYF. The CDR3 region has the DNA TGTGCCAGCAGCGTGACAGACTCTGGAAACACCATATATTTT. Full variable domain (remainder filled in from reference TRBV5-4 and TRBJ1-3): ETGVTQSPTHLIKTRGQQVTLRCSSQSGHNTVSWYQQALGQGPQFIFQYYREEENGRGNFPPRFSGLQFPNYSSELNVNALELDDSALYLCASSVTDSGNTIYFGEGSWLTVV.